This T cell receptor (beta chain) emerged from a study of cytomegalovirus exposure and HLA in healthy donors. Overall study findings and caveats: It was 150 to 200 TCR beta chains that were listed as cytomegalovirus-associated. An ancestry cluster, one associated with Asian ancestry, reportedly showed fewer N-insertions than the approximately 700-donor mean in a later analysis.

This CDR3 contains 14 residues. V shed 5 bases, J shed 7 bases, and the junction held 3 bases outside the gene matches. CDR1 and CDR2 (germline): SGHVS, FQNEAQ. A remark on this clone: Its specificity is unknown.

Primers included in the PCR were 60 Vbeta and 13 Jbeta primers. Data came from immunoSEQ multiplex PCR; TCRdb stores just in-frame clones and leaves some out. The sample yields 85,000 to 130,000 clones, 60% to 80% seen once. The rearrangement uses TRBV7-8 and TRBJ2-1; 12 bases align to TRBD2. The source of this sequence is a woman under 30 in good health and CMV-seropositive. Material: PBMCs. The CDR3 sequence: CASSLTSGSNEQFF. The CDR3 DNA reads TGTGCCAGCAGCCTGACTAGCGGGAGTAATGAGCAGTTCTTC.